The clone carrying this T cell receptor (beta chain) was seen a single time. Its antigen remains unknown. Sequencing in the ViraFEST assay came after antigen-specific CD4+ T cells had been expanded with viral peptide pools, which were used to stimulate PBMC. The culture ran for 10 to 11 days, and then CD4+ T cells were isolated. In the vaccine recipients, nucleocapsid antibodies were negative and there was no prior SARS-CoV-2 infection. The assay was immunoSEQ multiplex PCR, and TCRdb's table has in-frame clones only and misses some. The data contain about 73,000 clones, roughly 74% of them seen just once; the ten biggest clones take up 2.5% to 3.5%. CDR1 is SGHRS, CDR2 YFSETQ, per germline. The CDR3 spans 16 residues. V lost 2 bases and J lost 1, with 14 bases in between. This sample is part of a study of vaccination effects on CD4 cells after COVID-19. Points from the study as a whole: Small numbers of convalescent patients limited the study. It also lacked early post-infection timepoints.

The sequencing here drew on CD4+ T cells from PBMCs cultured with HCoV-NL63 spike peptides, taken before COVID-19 vaccination. This receptor was taken from a human donor who received a COVID-19 vaccine. The rearrangement joins TRBV5-1 to TRBJ2-3; perhaps TRBD2 as D (7 bases). In DNA form, the CDR3 reads TGCGCCAGCAGCTTCGGGGGGCCCATGGGCACAGATACGCAGTATTTT. Translation: CASSFGGPMGTDTQYF.